The entry that follows covers one T cell receptor beta chain sequence. A much larger clone lies one base from this, so it may be a read error. These data come from a study of blood T cells in healthy people across ages. Study in general: Capturing about one barcoded beta molecule per two T cells was achieved by template switching.

A second roughly 7 to 11 cycle PCR used barcoded and J-beta primers. From each sample, at least 2.5 million paired-end reads containing CDR3 were obtained. Each CDR3 protein is one row after TCRdb ran MiXCR on the 5' RACE reads. In the table there are 700,000 to 1,000,000 distinct CDR3 sequences, approximately 48% of which are singletons. V was shortened by 0 bases and J by 5 bases, with 13 bases between the two germline ends. The CDR3 contains 15 residues. Germline V gives CDR1 LGHNA, CDR2 YSLEER. The amount of total RNA extracted per sample was at least 5.5 micrograms. This TCR came from a man between 60 and 75 years old in good health. This chain joins TRBV4-3 and TRBJ1-1; weak D call: TRBD1 (6 bases). Sequenced: blood. The CDR3 here is CASSQDKKGGTEAFF. The CDR3 bases are TGCGCCAGCAGCCAAGATAAGAAGGGGGGGACTGAAGCTTTCTTT.